These 18 T cell receptor beta chains were sequenced from one sample in a study of T cells in Graves' hyperthyroidism and ophthalmopathy (dated by TCRdb to between 2017 and 2020). Receptor amplification or capture employed multiplex PCR. Instrument used: Illumina HiSeq 2000. The TCR beta CDR3 regions were amplified from RNA transcripts. The TCR CDR3 was subjected to a first round of RT-PCR using the HTBI primer set and the Qiagen OneStep RT-PCR kit. Through fastp at Q25 and MiXCR, TCRdb rebuilt clones from the public reads, retaining in-frame beta chains. Under each unique CDR3 protein, matching rows form one entry showing the most common genes and DNA. The sample table lists about 600,000 distinct CDR3 sequences, roughly 15% of them with a count of one. The ten largest clones capture approximately 12% of the sample. The source material was blood. Receptors were obtained from a woman aged 50 to 60 with Graves' ophthalmopathy.

The J gene is TRBJ1-3, the V gene TRBV30; 9 nucleotides align to TRBD1. The CDR3 has 15 amino acids. V was pared by 2 bases and J by 2 bases, with 4 bases of the junction left unmatched. The germline gives CDR1 GTSNPN, CDR2 SVGIG (reference sequence). Written as DNA, the CDR3 is TGTGCCTGGAGTAGAGGGACAGGGCCTGGAAACACCATATATTTT. Translated, it gives CAWSRGTGPGNTIYF.

The rearrangement uses TRBV4-1 and TRBJ2-5; D ambiguous. CDR3 length: 13 amino acids. Germline assignment: CDR1 MGHRA and CDR2 YSYEKL. Trimming stripped 1 base from V and 5 bases from J, with 8 bases between. The CDR3 reads CASSQVLTETQYF. In nucleotides, the CDR3 is TGCGCCAGCAGCCAAGTTTTAACGGAGACCCAGTACTTC.

In the case of this clonotype: A read error may account for a junction end that differs from germline. The chain is built from TRBV20-1 and TRBJ1-1, with TRBD1 identical over 8 bases. The length of the CDR3 is 16 residues. The germline V gene has CDR1 DFQATT and CDR2 SNEGSKA (reference sequence). The CDR3 loop reads CSATRTGPDLGPEAFF. For the CDR3, the DNA is TGTAGTGCTACCCGGACAGGGCCTGATTTGGGGCCTGAAGCTTTCTTT.

This clonotype was recorded many times. J is TRBJ2-1 and V is TRBV20-1, with 7 bases lining up with TRBD2. Germline values: CDR1 DFQATT, CDR2 SNEGSKA (reference sequence). V lost 6 bases to trimming and J lost 3 bases; unmatched junction nucleotides: 11. The CDR3 is made up of 15 amino acids. The CDR3 here is CSAVDLADIYNEQFF. The CDR3 nucleotides read TGCAGTGCCGTCGATCTAGCGGATATCTACAATGAGCAGTTCTTC.

This sequence joins TRBV6-2 or TRBV6-3 and TRBJ1-3, with D uncertain. This CDR3 contains 14 residues. Germline CDR1 is MNHEY and CDR2 is SVGEGT. V was shortened by 5 bases and J by 0 bases, with 8 bases between the two germline ends. The CDR3 sequence is CASSVYNSGNTIYF. The CDR3 nucleotides are TGTGCCAGCAGTGTGTACAACTCTGGAAACACCATATATTTT.

This clonotype was detected ten times or more. The chain links TRBV5-1 to TRBJ1-1; possibly TRBD1 for D (5 bases). Germline V gene data show CDR1 as SGHRS and CDR2 as YFSETQ. Trimming pared 0 bases from V and 8 bases from J, leaving 14 bases between. The CDR3 is 14 residues long. The CDR3 DNA reads as TGCGCCAGCAGCTTGGAGTACAGCCCAGGGGAAGCTTTCTTT. Encoded protein: CASSLEYSPGEAFF.

This clonotype showed up many times. The rearrangement links TRBV11-3 to TRBJ2-2; the match to TRBD2 covers 12 bases. The CDR3 is made up of 16 amino acids. V lost 5 bases to trimming and J lost 4 bases; unmatched junction nucleotides: 5. Germline CDR1 SGHNT, CDR2 YENEEA. The CDR3, as DNA: TGTGCCAGCAGCCTAGCGGGAGGGTCGTTCACCGGGGAGCTGTTTTTT. Amino acid sequence: CASSLAGGSFTGELFF. The full variable domain, completed using reference TRBV11-3 and TRBJ2-2, is EAGVVQSPRYKIIEKKQPVAFWCNPISGHNTLYWYLQNLGQGPELLIRYENEEAVDDSQLPKDRFSAERLKGVDSTLKIQPAELGDSAVYLCASSLAGGSFTGELFFGEGSRLTVL.

The genes are TRBV15 and TRBJ2-1; TRBD2 aligns across 10 bases. V shed 8 bases and J 6 bases; nucleotides not matched to a gene: 7. The CDR3 loop spans 14 amino acids. The germline gives CDR1 LNHNV, CDR2 YYDKDF (reference sequence). CDR3 bases: TGTGCCACCCGAAGCGGGAGGGCCGGCAATGAGCAGTTCTTC. This sequence encodes CATRSGRAGNEQFF.

This clonotype was seen many times. This chain connects TRBV13 to TRBJ2-2, with D perhaps matching TRBD2 (6 bases). V was pared by 4 bases and J by 7 bases, with 10 bases between. The CDR3 runs to 13 residues. Germline values: CDR1 PRHDT, CDR2 FYEKMQ (reference sequence). CDR3 region: CASSSGLHGELFF. As DNA, the CDR3 is TGTGCCAGCAGCTCCGGACTACACGGGGAGCTGTTTTTT.

The chain is built from TRBV7-3 and TRBJ2-1; TRBD2 aligns across 12 bases. The CDR3 is 16 residues long. Trimming removed 2 bases from V and 7 bases from J; junction bases left unmatched: 6. Germline V gives CDR1 SGHTA, CDR2 FQGTGA. CDR3 sequence: CASSLEGLAGWNEQFF. The DNA of the CDR3 is TGTGCCAGCAGCTTAGAGGGACTAGCGGGTTGGAATGAGCAGTTCTTC.

The chain combines TRBV7-9 with TRBJ1-6; D is unresolved. This CDR3 contains 12 residues. Per germline, CDR1 SEHNR and CDR2 FQNEAQ (reference sequence). Trimming took off 6 bases at V and 17 bases at J, with 17 bases between the two ends. The CDR3 coding sequence is TGTGCCAGCAGTTCCGACAACGGTATGGTCCACTTT. It specifies CASSSDNGMVHF. The whole variable domain, filled in from reference TRBV7-9 and TRBJ1-6, reads DTGVSQNPRHKITKRGQNVTFRCDPISEHNRLYWYRQTLGQGPEFLTYFQNEAQLEKSRLLSDRFSAERPKGSFSTLEIQRTEQGDSAMYLCASSSDNGMVHFGNGTRLTVT.

This clonotype was seen a few times. The rearrangement joins TRBV19 to TRBJ2-1; D is unresolved. From germline, CDR1 is LNHDA and CDR2 SQIVND (reference sequence). Trimming took 2 bases from V and 12 from J, leaving 20 bases between them. CDR3 length: 15 residues. CDR3 nucleotide sequence: TGTGCCAGTAGTATATTCCCGAAAGGTGAATCGTGGCAGTTCTTC. This gives the protein CASSIFPKGESWQFF.

This clonotype was picked up a small number of times. The CDR3: CASSTTSGRGQETQYF. As DNA, the CDR3 is TGTGCCAGCAGCACCACTAGCGGGAGAGGCCAAGAGACCCAGTACTTC. The chain has TRBV9 and TRBJ2-5; 11 nucleotides match TRBD2. The germline CDR1 and CDR2 sequences are SGDLS and YYNGEE. V shed 4 bases, J shed 1 base, and the junction held 6 bases outside the gene matches. This CDR3 region has 16 residues.

The V call is TRBV7-2, the J call TRBJ2-3; D ambiguous. V lost 0 bases and J 5 bases, leaving 12 bases between the germline ends. CDR3 length: 15 residues. Per germline, CDR1 SGHTA and CDR2 FQGNSA. As DNA, the CDR3 is TGTGCCAGCAGCTTAGCTGGGCAAGCTTTAGATACGCAGTATTTT. As protein: CASSLAGQALDTQYF.

Many counts were recorded for this clonotype. This sequence joins TRBV2 and TRBJ2-1, with 8 bases lining up with TRBD2. CDR1 is SNHLY, CDR2 FYNNEI, per germline. V lost 7 bases to trimming and J lost 0 bases; unmatched junction nucleotides: 8. The CDR3 covers 16 residues. CDR3 region: CASKSSGTSSYNEQFF. The CDR3 DNA reads TGTGCCAGCAAGTCGAGCGGGACTAGCTCCTACAATGAGCAGTTCTTC. The full variable domain, completed using reference TRBV2 and TRBJ2-1, is EPEVTQTPSHQVTQMGQEVILRCVPISNHLYFYWYRQILGQKVEFLVSFYNNEISEKSEIFDDQFSVERPDGSNFTLKIRSTKLEDSAMYFCASKSSGTSSYNEQFFGPGTRLTVL.

In this sample, this clonotype turned up many times. V usage is TRBV28 and J usage is TRBJ2-3; no clear D gene. The ends were cut back, 6 bases at V and 1 base at J, with 17 bases in the middle. The CDR3 runs 16 residues. Germline V gene lookup returns CDR1 MDHEN and CDR2 SYDVKM. The CDR3: CASRTKWERGTDTQYF. CDR3 in DNA: TGTGCCAGCAGAACCAAATGGGAAAGGGGCACAGATACGCAGTATTTT.

This clonotype was detected ten times or more. The V call is TRBV29-1, the J call TRBJ2-1, with TRBD1 as a possible D gene (6 bases). Germline values: CDR1 SQVTM, CDR2 ANQGSEA. The ends were cut back, 3 bases at V and 4 bases at J, with 16 bases in the middle. The CDR3 runs 15 residues. CDR3 in amino acids: CSVEGHRGRYNEQFF. CDR3 sequence (DNA): TGCAGCGTTGAGGGACACCGTGGGCGGTACAATGAGCAGTTCTTC.

This chain uses TRBV7-9 with TRBJ1-4; the D gene is possibly TRBD1 (6 bases). V was shortened by 4 bases and J by 6 bases, with 9 bases between the two germline ends. The CDR3 totals 13 residues. The germline CDR1 and CDR2 sequences are SEHNR and FQNEAQ (reference sequence). The CDR3 DNA sequence: TGTGCCAGCAGCTCGAACAGGGATGAAAAACTGTTTTTT. This gives the protein CASSSNRDEKLFF.